Listed here is a single TCR beta chain. These data originate in a study of cytotoxic CD8 clonotypes in ibrutinib-treated CLL. Study in general: Following treatment for a median roughly twelve months, range 6 to 36, response samples were then taken.

The data were produced by immunoSEQ multiplex PCR, yet TCRdb's version contains in-frame clones alone and is incomplete. The sample has approximately 100,000 clones, 50% to 65% seen once. CDR1 and CDR2 (germline): SGHTA, FQGNSA. Losses at the gene ends were 5 bases for V and 6 bases for J; bases not matched to a gene: 6. CDR3 length equals 14 residues. The origin of this receptor is a human donor with chronic lymphocytic leukemia. The material sequenced was PBMCs, taken after 24 months of ibrutinib treatment. The V call is TRBV7-2, the J call TRBJ2-1; the match to TRBD2 covers 8 bases. The CDR3 reads CASSPRTSLNEQFF. Here the CDR3 DNA reads TGTGCCAGCAGCCCTAGGACTAGCCTCAATGAGCAGTTCTTC.